The 15 T cell receptor beta chains below were found in one sample sequenced in a study of blood T cell repertoires in COVID-19. Data came from immunoSEQ multiplex PCR; TCRdb stores just in-frame clones and leaves some out. The sample lists about 210,000 clones; 65% to 90% were seen once. Input material: PBMCs or T cells enriched from blood (not recorded which). The receptor set was obtained from a woman aged 45-60 years with acute COVID-19.

The genes are TRBV29-1 and TRBJ1-1, with 7 positions matching TRBD1. This CDR3 has 13 residues. Germline CDR1 reads SQVTM; CDR2 reads ANQGSEA. The trim removed 4 bases at V and 4 bases at J, leaving 6 bases unmatched. CDR3 sequence reads: CSVVEGASTEAFF. CDR3 nucleotide sequence: TGCAGCGTTGTGGAGGGGGCTAGCACTGAAGCTTTCTTT. Together with reference TRBV29-1 and TRBJ1-1, the CDR3 gives the full variable domain: SAVISQKPSRDICQRGTSLTIQCQVDSQVTMMFWYRQQPGQSLTLIATANQGSEATYESGFVIDKFPISRPNLTFSTLTVSNMSPEDSSIYLCSVVEGASTEAFFGQGTRLTVV.

The CDR3 is CASSLDPSRSGNQPQHF. The DNA for the CDR3 is TGTGCCAGCAGTCTAGACCCCTCCCGATCGGGGAACCAGCCCCAGCATTTT. V is TRBV7-2 and J is TRBJ1-5; D gene uncertain. This CDR3 is 17 amino acids long. The V gene's germline CDR1 is SGHTA and CDR2 FQGNSA. V was shortened by 6 bases and J by 7 bases, with 25 bases between the two germline ends.

This chain uses TRBV7-2 with TRBJ2-1, with a possible D match to TRBD1 (5 bases). V lost 0 bases to trimming and J lost 1 base, with 7 bases between them. The CDR3 spans 15 residues. Germline V gene lookup returns CDR1 SGHTA and CDR2 FQGNSA. The CDR3 region is CASSLAAGSYNEQFF. The CDR3 nucleotides are TGTGCCAGCAGCTTAGCAGCAGGGTCCTACAATGAGCAGTTCTTC.

This clone was seen only once. V gene TRBV5-6 combines with J gene TRBJ1-1, with 7 positions matching TRBD1. CDR1 is SGHDT, CDR2 YYEEEE, per germline. This CDR3 has 13 residues. J gave up 5 bases and V 5 bases, and 6 bases lay outside the gene matches. The CDR3 DNA is TGTGCCAGCAGGATGACAGGGCAAACTGAAGCTTTCTTT. Its protein is CASRMTGQTEAFF.

The chain couples TRBV27 to TRBJ2-5; weak D call: TRBD1 (5 bases). The V and J ends lost 3 bases and 5 bases respectively, with 13 bases between them. The V gene's germline CDR1 is MNHEY and CDR2 SMNVEV (reference sequence). There are 14 residues in the CDR3. The CDR3 DNA is TGTGCCAGCAGTTTCGGCAGGGTCAGGGAGACCCAGTACTTC. Protein sequence: CASSFGRVRETQYF.

The chain links TRBV7-2 to TRBJ2-3; perhaps TRBD2 as D (6 bases). The CDR3 loop spans 16 amino acids. From germline, CDR1 is SGHTA and CDR2 FQGNSA. V was cut by 4 bases and J by 1 base, with 15 bases left in between. Here the CDR3 reads CASSSLANPRTDTQYF. CDR3 DNA sequence: TGTGCCAGCAGCTCGCTAGCGAACCCTCGCACAGATACGCAGTATTTT.

The rearrangement uses TRBV12-3 or TRBV12-4 and TRBJ1-2; 7 bases match TRBD1. The CDR3 runs to 13 residues. V lost 7 bases and J lost 7; bases outside the gene matches: 9. DNA for the CDR3: TGTGCCAGCAAGCTGACAGGGACTGGTGGCTACACCTTC. It codes for CASKLTGTGGYTF.

The CDR3 nucleotides are TGTGCCAGCCCTGCCTGGGGGGTCTACAATGAGCAGTTCTTC. Its translation is CASPAWGVYNEQFF. The rearrangement links TRBV6-5 to TRBJ2-1; maybe TRBD2 (6 bases). Germline V CDR1 and CDR2: MNHEY, SVGAGI. V was cut by 8 bases and J by 3 bases, with 14 bases left in between. The CDR3 runs to 14 residues.

The chain links TRBV6-2 or TRBV6-3 to TRBJ2-1; D remains unclear. Trimming removed 0 bases at V and 7 bases at J, with 7 bases between. CDR1 and CDR2 (germline): MNHEY, SVGEGT. The CDR3 totals 13 residues. In nucleotides, the CDR3 is TGTGCCAGCAGTTACTCTTTCTTAAATGAGCAGTTCTTC. The encoded protein is CASSYSFLNEQFF.

The sample holds a few counts of this clone. The chain has TRBV24-1 and TRBJ2-7; 11 bases line up with TRBD1. V lost 9 bases to trimming and J lost 5 bases; unmatched junction nucleotides: 8. Germline V gene data show CDR1 as KGHDR and CDR2 as SFDVKD. The CDR3 runs to 14 residues. The CDR3 loop reads CATAPGQGVDEQYF. The CDR3 DNA follows: TGTGCCACCGCGCCGGGACAGGGGGTCGACGAGCAGTACTTC.

The V gene is TRBV4-2, the J gene TRBJ2-6; tentative D call: TRBD1 (5 bases). Germline CDR1 reads LGHNA; CDR2 reads YNFKEQ. V gave up 0 bases and J gave up 3 bases, with 9 bases separating them. The CDR3 runs to 16 residues. CDR3 in amino acids: CASSQEWGVGANVLTF. The DNA of the CDR3 is TGTGCCAGCAGCCAAGAGTGGGGCGTTGGGGCCAACGTCCTGACTTTC.

This chain uses TRBV6-5 with TRBJ1-2; tentative D call: TRBD1 (5 bases). CDR1 is MNHEY and CDR2 is SVGAGI in the germline V gene. The CDR3 has 15 amino acids. V was clipped by 5 bases and J by 8 bases, with 21 bases between them. The CDR3: CASSHALGDSGGYTF. CDR3 sequence (DNA): TGTGCCAGCAGTCACGCCCTAGGGGACTCGGGGGGCTACACCTTC.

This chain joins TRBV5-4 and TRBJ2-7; D is perhaps TRBD2 (6 bases). Between the trimmed V and J ends, which lost 3 bases and 3 bases, there was a span of 10 bases. This CDR3 has 13 amino acids. CDR1 SGHNT and CDR2 YYREEE come from the germline V gene (reference sequence). The chain's CDR3 is CASSSGGNYEQYF. CDR3 nucleotides: TGTGCCAGCAGCTCTGGCGGGAACTACGAGCAGTACTTC.

The chain employs TRBV18 and TRBJ2-7, with 9 bases matching TRBD1. V gave up 2 bases and J gave up 0 bases; unmatched junction bases: 5. Germline assignment: CDR1 KGHSH and CDR2 LQKENI. This CDR3 has 16 residues. The CDR3 nucleotides are TGTGCCAGCTCACCAACACAGGGGGCGAACTCCTACGAGCAGTACTTC. This encodes CASSPTQGANSYEQYF. Full variable domain (rest looked up from reference TRBV18 and TRBJ2-7): NAGVMQNPRHLVRRRGQEARLRCSPMKGHSHVYWYRQLPEEGLKFMVYLQKENIIDESGMPKERFSAEFPKEGPSILRIQQVVRGDSAAYFCASSPTQGANSYEQYFGPGTRLTVT.

This clone was seen more than once but under ten times. This chain connects TRBV3-1 (or the pseudogene TRBV3-2) to TRBJ1-1; 9 nucleotides line up with TRBD1. The CDR3 length is 15 residues. With V trimmed by 0 bases and J by 10 bases, 9 bases remained unmatched. Germline V gives CDR1 LGHDT, CDR2 YNNKEL (reference sequence). The CDR3 reads CASSQEWDRAVGAFF. CDR3 coding DNA: TGTGCCAGCAGCCAAGAGTGGGACAGGGCCGTAGGAGCTTTCTTT.